What follows are 9 T cell receptor beta chains derived from one specimen sequenced in a study of shared clonotypes between healthy human individuals. The protocol was immunoSEQ multiplex PCR, while the TCRdb copy is restricted to in-frame clones and leaves out a portion. The sample contains some 2.1 million clones, about 95% of which appear only once. CD45RO-negative, CCR7-positively selected cells formed the naive CD8 fraction, excluding terminally differentiated effector memory CD45RA+ cells. Sequenced material: naive CD8+ T cells sorted from blood. All receptors derive from a young man in good health.

V and J are TRBV27 and TRBJ2-7; D could derive from TRBD1 or TRBD2 (5 bases each). With 5 bases removed from V and 3 bases from J, the gap between germline ends came to 20 bases. Germline V lookup: CDR1 MNHEY, CDR2 SMNVEV (reference sequence). The CDR3 extends over 16 amino acids. The CDR3 reads CASSPSWGSRGYEQYF. The DNA for the CDR3 is TGTGCCAGCAGTCCATCATGGGGCTCTCGGGGCTACGAGCAGTACTTC.

As concerns this clone: An end of the junction differs from the germline gene, which may be a read error. J is TRBJ2-1 and V is TRBV6-1; tentatively, D is TRBD2 (5 bases). The length of the CDR3 is 15 residues. Germline values: CDR1 MNHNS, CDR2 SASEGT. The CDR3 here is CASREGSVIWNEQFF. The CDR3 DNA reads as TGTGCCAGCAGGGAAGGGAGTGTGATTTGGAATGAGCAGTTCTTC.

The chain's CDR3 is CASSNPRGADYEQYF. CDR3 nucleotides: TGTGCCAGCAGCAACCCTAGGGGGGCTGACTACGAGCAGTACTTC. The V call is TRBV6-5, the J call TRBJ2-7, with D perhaps being TRBD1 or TRBD2 (6 bases each). The CDR3 covers 15 residues. CDR1 MNHEY and CDR2 SVGAGI come from the germline V gene. V shed 6 bases and J shed 3 bases, with 18 bases lying between them.

The count of this clone is one. The chain joins TRBV27 to TRBJ1-1; no definite D call. This CDR3 contains 13 residues. V lost 3 bases, J lost 11 bases, and 16 bases lay in between. Germline CDR1 is MNHEY and CDR2 is SMNVEV (reference sequence). CDR3 amino acids: CASSLLSTKEAFF. DNA for the CDR3: TGTGCCAGCAGTTTGCTCTCTACCAAGGAGGCTTTCTTT.

V and J are TRBV2 and TRBJ1-5; D not certain. Germline CDR1 and CDR2: SNHLY and FYNNEI. V lost 5 bases and J 4 bases, leaving 15 bases between the germline ends. CDR3 length: 15 residues. The CDR3: CASSPGPQLNQPQHF. CDR3 in DNA: TGTGCCAGCAGTCCGGGCCCCCAGCTAAATCAGCCCCAGCATTTT.

Points on this clone: Additional DNA sequences in this sample encode the identical CDR3. The rearrangement links TRBV6-1 to TRBJ2-7; 8 bases agree with TRBD2. CDR3 length: 13 amino acids. Trimming cost V 4 bases and J 2 bases; bases outside gene matches: 1. Germline CDR1 and CDR2: MNHNS and SASEGT. CDR3 DNA sequence: TGTGCCAGCAGTGCGGGGGGGACCTACGAGCAGTACTTC. This encodes CASSAGGTYEQYF.

The chain employs TRBV6-5 and TRBJ1-2; D call uncertain. Germline V gene lookup returns CDR1 MNHEY and CDR2 SVGAGI. The CDR3 length is 15 residues. Trimming pared 5 bases from V and 7 bases from J, leaving 20 bases between. CDR3 in amino acids: CASSSEWTVLSGYTF. CDR3 nucleotide sequence: TGTGCCAGCAGTAGCGAATGGACGGTTCTTTCTGGCTACACCTTC.

The genes are TRBV28 and TRBJ1-6, with TRBD1 matching 8 bases. The V gene's germline CDR1 is MDHEN and CDR2 SYDVKM. V dropped 6 bases and J dropped 10; count of bases not matched to a gene: 8. The CDR3 is 14 residues long. CDR3 coding DNA: TGTGCCAGCAGCCCCCGGACAGGGCGATCACCCCTCCACTTT. It yields the protein CASSPRTGRSPLHF.

The V call is TRBV28, the J call TRBJ1-2; possible D gene TRBD1, 6 bases. CDR3 length: 14 amino acids. V lost 2 bases to trimming and J lost 3 bases, with 10 bases between them. Germline CDR1 is MDHEN and CDR2 is SYDVKM. For the CDR3, the DNA is TGTGCCAGCAGTTTAAGGGGGGACTACTATGGCTACACCTTC. This encodes CASSLRGDYYGYTF.